This TCR beta chain was profiled in a study of PD-L1 blockade in urothelial cancer. V lost 1 base and J 4 bases, leaving 10 bases between the germline ends. The CDR3 contains 14 residues. Germline CDR1 and CDR2: SGHTA and FQGNSA. The protocol was immunoSEQ multiplex PCR, while the TCRdb copy is restricted to in-frame clones and leaves out a portion. The sample includes about 52,000 clones, about 72% seen only once; the top ten take around 3.4%. V gene TRBV7-2 combines with J gene TRBJ1-2; D remains unclear. This receptor was taken from a man aged 65-85 years with urothelial cancer. Source: PBMCs, taken around atezolizumab (anti-PD-L1) treatment. This chain's CDR3 is CASSLDSGTYGYTF. CDR3 coding DNA: TGTGCCAGCAGCTTAGATTCGGGAACCTATGGCTACACCTTC.